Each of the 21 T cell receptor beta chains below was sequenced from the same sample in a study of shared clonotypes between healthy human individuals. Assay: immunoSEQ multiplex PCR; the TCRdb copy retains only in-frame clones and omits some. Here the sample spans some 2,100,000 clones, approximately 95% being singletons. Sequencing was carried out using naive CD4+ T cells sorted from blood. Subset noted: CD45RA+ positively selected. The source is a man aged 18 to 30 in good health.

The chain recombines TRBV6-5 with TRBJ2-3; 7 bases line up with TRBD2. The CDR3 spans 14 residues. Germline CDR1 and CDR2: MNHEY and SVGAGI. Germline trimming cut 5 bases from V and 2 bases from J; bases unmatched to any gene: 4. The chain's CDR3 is CASSAGRFTDTQYF. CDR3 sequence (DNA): TGTGCCAGCAGTGCCGGGAGGTTCACAGATACGCAGTATTTT.

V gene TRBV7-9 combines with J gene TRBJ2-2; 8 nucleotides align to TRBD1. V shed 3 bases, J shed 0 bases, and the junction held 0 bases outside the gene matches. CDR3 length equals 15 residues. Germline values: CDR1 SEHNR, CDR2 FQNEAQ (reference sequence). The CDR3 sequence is CASSLTGANTGELFF. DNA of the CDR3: TGTGCCAGCAGCTTGACAGGGGCGAACACCGGGGAGCTGTTTTTT.

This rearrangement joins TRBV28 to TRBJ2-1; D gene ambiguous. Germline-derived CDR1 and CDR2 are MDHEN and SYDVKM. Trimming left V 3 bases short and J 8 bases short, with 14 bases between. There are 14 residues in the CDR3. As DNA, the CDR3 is TGTGCCAGCAGTTTGGGCGGACCTAGGCATGAGCAGTTCTTC. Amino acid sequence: CASSLGGPRHEQFF.

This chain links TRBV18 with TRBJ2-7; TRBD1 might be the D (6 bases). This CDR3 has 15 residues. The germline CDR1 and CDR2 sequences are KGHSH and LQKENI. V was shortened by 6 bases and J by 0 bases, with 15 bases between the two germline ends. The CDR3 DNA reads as TGTGCCAGCTCGTCTGAATGGACAGCCTCCTACGAGCAGTACTTC. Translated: CASSSEWTASYEQYF.

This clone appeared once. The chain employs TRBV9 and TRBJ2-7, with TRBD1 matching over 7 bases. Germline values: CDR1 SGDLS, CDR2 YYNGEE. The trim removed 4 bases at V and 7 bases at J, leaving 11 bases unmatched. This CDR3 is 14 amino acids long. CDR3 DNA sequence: TGTGCCAGCAGCCCCTTGGGACAGTCCGGAGAGCAGTACTTC. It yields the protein CASSPLGQSGEQYF.

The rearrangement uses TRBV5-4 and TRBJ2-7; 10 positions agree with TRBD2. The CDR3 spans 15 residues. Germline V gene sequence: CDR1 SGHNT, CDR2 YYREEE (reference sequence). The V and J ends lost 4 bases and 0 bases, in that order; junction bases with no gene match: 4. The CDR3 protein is CASSPTSGTSYEQYF. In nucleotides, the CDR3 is TGTGCCAGCAGCCCAACTAGCGGGACCTCCTACGAGCAGTACTTC.

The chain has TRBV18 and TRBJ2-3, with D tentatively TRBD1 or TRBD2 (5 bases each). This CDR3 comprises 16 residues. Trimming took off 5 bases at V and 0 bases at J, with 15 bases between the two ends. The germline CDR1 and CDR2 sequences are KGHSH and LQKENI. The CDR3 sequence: CASSTYGTTSTDTQYF. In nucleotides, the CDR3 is TGTGCCAGCTCAACGTACGGGACGACTAGCACAGATACGCAGTATTTT. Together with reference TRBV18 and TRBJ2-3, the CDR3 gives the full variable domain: NAGVMQNPRHLVRRRGQEARLRCSPMKGHSHVYWYRQLPEEGLKFMVYLQKENIIDESGMPKERFSAEFPKEGPSILRIQQVVRGDSAAYFCASSTYGTTSTDTQYFGPGTRLTVL.

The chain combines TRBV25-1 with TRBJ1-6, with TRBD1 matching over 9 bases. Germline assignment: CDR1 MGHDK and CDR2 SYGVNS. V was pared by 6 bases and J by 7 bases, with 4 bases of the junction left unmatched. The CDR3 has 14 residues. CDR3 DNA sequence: TGTGCCAGCAGCCGGGACAGGGCGAATTCACCCCTCCACTTT. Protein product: CASSRDRANSPLHF.

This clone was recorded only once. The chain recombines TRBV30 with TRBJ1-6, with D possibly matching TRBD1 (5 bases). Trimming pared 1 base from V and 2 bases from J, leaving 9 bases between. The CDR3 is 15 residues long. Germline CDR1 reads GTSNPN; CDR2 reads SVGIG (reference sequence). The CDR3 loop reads CAWSAAGTYNSPLHF. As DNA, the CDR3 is TGTGCCTGGAGTGCGGCAGGGACCTATAATTCACCCCTCCACTTT.

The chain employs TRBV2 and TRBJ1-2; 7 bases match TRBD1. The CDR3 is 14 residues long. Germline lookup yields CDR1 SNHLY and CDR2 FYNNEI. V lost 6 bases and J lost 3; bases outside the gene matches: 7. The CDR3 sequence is CASRRTGPYYGYTF. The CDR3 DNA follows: TGTGCCAGCAGACGGACAGGACCGTACTATGGCTACACCTTC.

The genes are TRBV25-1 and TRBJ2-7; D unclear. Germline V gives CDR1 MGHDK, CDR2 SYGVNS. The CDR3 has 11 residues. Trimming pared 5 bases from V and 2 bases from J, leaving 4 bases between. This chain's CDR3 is CASSRAYEQYF. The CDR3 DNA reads TGTGCCAGCAGTAGGGCCTACGAGCAGTACTTC.

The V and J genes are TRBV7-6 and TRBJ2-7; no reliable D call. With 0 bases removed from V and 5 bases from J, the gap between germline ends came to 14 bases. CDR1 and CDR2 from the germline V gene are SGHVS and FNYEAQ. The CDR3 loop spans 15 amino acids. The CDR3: CASSLAGNRFDEQYF. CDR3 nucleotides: TGTGCCAGCAGCTTAGCTGGGAACAGATTCGACGAGCAGTACTTC.

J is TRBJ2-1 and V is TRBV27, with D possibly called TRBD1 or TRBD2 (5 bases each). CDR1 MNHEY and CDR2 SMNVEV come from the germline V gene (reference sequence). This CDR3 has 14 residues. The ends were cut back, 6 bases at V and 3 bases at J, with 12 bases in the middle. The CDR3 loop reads CASSTRGYYNEQFF. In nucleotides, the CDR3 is TGTGCCAGCAGCACTCGGGGCTACTACAATGAGCAGTTCTTC.

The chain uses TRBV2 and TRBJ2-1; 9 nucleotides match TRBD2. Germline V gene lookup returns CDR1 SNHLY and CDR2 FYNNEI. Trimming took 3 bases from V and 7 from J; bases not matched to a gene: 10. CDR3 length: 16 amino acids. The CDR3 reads CASSDQAGGSRNEQFF. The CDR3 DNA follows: TGTGCCAGCAGTGACCAAGCGGGAGGAAGCCGAAATGAGCAGTTCTTC. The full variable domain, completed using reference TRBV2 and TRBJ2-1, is EPEVTQTPSHQVTQMGQEVILRCVPISNHLYFYWYRQILGQKVEFLVSFYNNEISEKSEIFDDQFSVERPDGSNFTLKIRSTKLEDSAMYFCASSDQAGGSRNEQFFGPGTRLTVL.

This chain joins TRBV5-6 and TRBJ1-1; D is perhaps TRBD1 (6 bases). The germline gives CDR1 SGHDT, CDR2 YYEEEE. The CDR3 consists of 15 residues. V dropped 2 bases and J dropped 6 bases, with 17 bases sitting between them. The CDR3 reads CASSFRQGLIAEAFF. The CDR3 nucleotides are TGTGCCAGCAGCTTTCGGCAGGGGTTAATCGCTGAAGCTTTCTTT.

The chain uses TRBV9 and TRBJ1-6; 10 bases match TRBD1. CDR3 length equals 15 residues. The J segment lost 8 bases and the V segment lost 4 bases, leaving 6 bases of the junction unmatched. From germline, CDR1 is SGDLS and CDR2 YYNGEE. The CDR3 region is CASSPLDRGDSPLHF. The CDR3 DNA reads TGTGCCAGCAGCCCGTTGGACAGGGGGGATTCACCCCTCCACTTT.

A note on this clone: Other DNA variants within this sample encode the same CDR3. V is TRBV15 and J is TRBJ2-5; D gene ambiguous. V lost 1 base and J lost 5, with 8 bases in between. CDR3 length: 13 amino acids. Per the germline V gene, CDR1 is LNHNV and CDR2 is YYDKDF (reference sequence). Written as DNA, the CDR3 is TGTGCCACCAGCAGAGGGGTTGGGGAGACCCAGTACTTC. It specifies CATSRGVGETQYF.

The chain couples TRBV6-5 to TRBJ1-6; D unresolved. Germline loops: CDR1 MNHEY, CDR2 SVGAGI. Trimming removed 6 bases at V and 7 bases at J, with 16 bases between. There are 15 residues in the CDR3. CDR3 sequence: CASSLAADTNSPLHF. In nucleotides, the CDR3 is TGTGCCAGCAGCCTTGCTGCGGATACCAATTCACCCCTCCACTTT.

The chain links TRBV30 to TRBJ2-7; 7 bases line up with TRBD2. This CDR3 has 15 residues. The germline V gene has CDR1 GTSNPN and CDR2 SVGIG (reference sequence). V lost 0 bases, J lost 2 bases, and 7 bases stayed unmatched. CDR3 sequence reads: CAWSVYKGRAYEQYF. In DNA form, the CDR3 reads TGTGCCTGGAGTGTTTACAAAGGGAGGGCCTACGAGCAGTACTTC.

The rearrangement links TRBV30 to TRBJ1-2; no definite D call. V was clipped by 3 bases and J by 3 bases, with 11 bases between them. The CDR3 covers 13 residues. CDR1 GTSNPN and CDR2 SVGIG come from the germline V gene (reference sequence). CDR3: CAWRAQRDYGYTF. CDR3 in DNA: TGTGCCTGGAGGGCACAGAGGGACTATGGCTACACCTTC.

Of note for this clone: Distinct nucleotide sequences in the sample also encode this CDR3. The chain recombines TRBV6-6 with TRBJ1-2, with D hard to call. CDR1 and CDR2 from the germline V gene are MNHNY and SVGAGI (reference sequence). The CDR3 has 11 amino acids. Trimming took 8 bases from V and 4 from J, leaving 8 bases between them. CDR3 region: CASSSGYGYTF. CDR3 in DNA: TGTGCCAGCTCGAGTGGCTATGGCTACACCTTC.